This T cell receptor (beta chain) was sequenced in a study of response to subunit inactivated influenza vaccine. Study findings and constraints: The authors suggested that few new T cells are recruited per seasonal influenza vaccination.

This clonotype was counted only a few times. What it recognizes is unknown. V was pared by 6 bases and J by 0 bases, with 17 bases between. The CDR3 extends over 17 amino acids. Per germline, CDR1 MNHEY and CDR2 SVGEGT. Via MiXCR, TCRdb re-called the RT-PCR reads, giving one row per CDR3 protein. The table includes roughly 670,000 distinct CDR3 sequences, 14% detected once. This chain links TRBV6-2 or TRBV6-3 with TRBJ2-2; D remains unclear. The sample in question was PBMCs from blood, obtained 14 days before vaccination. This TCR derives from a man aged 50 to 60 who received an inactivated influenza vaccine. The CDR3 loop is CASSDVYTYANTGELFF. In DNA form, the CDR3 reads TGTGCCAGCAGCGACGTGTACACCTACGCGAACACCGGGGAGCTGTTTTTT.